These 13 T cell receptor beta chains originate from one sample sequenced in a study of CD4 T cells in relation to SARS-CoV-2 and coronaviruses. Some clones are missing from TCRdb's copy, which holds only in-frame ones; the method was immunoSEQ multiplex PCR. The top ten clones hold over 1.5% of a sample with some 65,000 clones, around 87% of them seen once. Before the COVID-19 pandemic, during about 2011-2019, CD4+ T cells were taken from unexposed donors. Sequenced: memory CD4+ T cells from PBMCs. The receptors derive from a human donor in good health.

V and J are TRBV9 and TRBJ1-2; 7 bases map to TRBD1. The CDR3 has 16 amino acids. V was pared by 3 bases and J by 0 bases, with 8 bases of the junction left unmatched. Germline-derived CDR1 and CDR2 are SGDLS and YYNGEE. CDR3 residues: CASSAPRDRANYGYTF. The CDR3 nucleotides read TGTGCCAGCAGCGCGCCCCGGGACAGAGCTAACTATGGCTACACCTTC. The variable domain in full, completed from reference TRBV9 and TRBJ1-2, reads DSGVTQTPKHLITATGQRVTLRCSPRSGDLSVYWYQQSLDQGLQFLIQYYNGEERAKGNILERFSAQQFPDLHSELNLSSLELGDSALYFCASSAPRDRANYGYTFGSGTRLTVV.

This clone was recorded a few times. This chain links TRBV28 with TRBJ2-3, with TRBD2 matching over 9 bases. This CDR3 is built from 15 residues. Germline values: CDR1 MDHEN, CDR2 SYDVKM. The J segment lost 2 bases and the V segment lost 4 bases, leaving 4 bases of the junction unmatched. The CDR3 spells CASSSTSGFTDTQYF. The CDR3 nucleotides are TGTGCCAGCAGTTCAACTAGCGGGTTCACAGATACGCAGTATTTT.

The rearrangement uses TRBV5-1 and TRBJ1-1; D possibly corresponds to TRBD1 (5 bases). The CDR3 runs 15 residues. CDR1 and CDR2 from the germline V gene are SGHRS and YFSETQ. V lost 0 bases and J lost 4, with 13 bases in between. The CDR3 here is CASSLAGEVATEAFF. Written as DNA, the CDR3 is TGCGCCAGCAGCTTGGCGGGGGAAGTTGCCACTGAAGCTTTCTTT.

CDR3 DNA: TGCAGCGTTGAAACAGGTCAGAACACTGAAGCTTTCTTT. Protein sequence: CSVETGQNTEAFF. The rearrangement uses TRBV29-1 and TRBJ1-1; the D gene is possibly TRBD1 (5 bases). CDR1 is SQVTM, CDR2 ANQGSEA, per germline. The CDR3 covers 13 residues. V lost 2 bases, J lost 1 base, and 8 bases lay in between.

CDR3 protein: CSVDRLGHEQYF. In DNA, the CDR3 is TGCAGCGTTGATCGACTTGGCCACGAGCAGTACTTC. This chain links TRBV29-1 with TRBJ2-7, with D uncertain. Trimming cost V 3 bases and J 5 bases, with 11 bases left between them. Per the germline V gene, CDR1 is SQVTM and CDR2 is ANQGSEA. The CDR3 contains 12 residues.

The chain has TRBV5-1 and TRBJ2-7; 8 nucleotides agree with TRBD1. The CDR3 has 15 residues. Trimming cost V 0 bases and J 1 base; bases outside gene matches: 3. The germline V gene has CDR1 SGHRS and CDR2 YFSETQ. The CDR3 DNA reads TGCGCCAGCAGCTTGGGATGGACAGGGTCCTACGAGCAGTACTTC. Its translation is CASSLGWTGSYEQYF. Drawing the rest from reference TRBV5-1 and TRBJ2-7, the complete variable domain is KAGVTQTPRYLIKTRGQQVTLSCSPISGHRSVSWYQQTPGQGLQFLFEYFSETQRNKGNFPGRFSGRQFSNSRSEMNVSTLELGDSALYLCASSLGWTGSYEQYFGPGTRLTVT.

The chain uses TRBV18 and TRBJ2-2; 11 positions agree with TRBD1. The V and J ends lost 4 bases and 5 bases, in that order; junction bases with no gene match: 6. This CDR3 comprises 16 residues. CDR1 is KGHSH and CDR2 is LQKENI in the germline V gene. The CDR3 loop reads CASSRWDRGMTGELFF. In nucleotides, the CDR3 is TGTGCCAGCTCACGATGGGACAGGGGGATGACCGGGGAGCTGTTTTTT.

This clone was observed a few times. The chain combines TRBV10-1 with TRBJ1-5; D is unresolved. Trimming stripped 0 bases from V and 6 bases from J, with 15 bases between. CDR1 and CDR2 from the germline V gene are WNHNN and SYGVQD (reference sequence). The CDR3 runs to 16 residues. CDR3 protein: CASSESYWAGAQPQHF. In DNA form, the CDR3 reads TGCGCCAGCAGTGAGTCTTATTGGGCAGGCGCTCAGCCCCAGCATTTT.

The J gene is TRBJ2-1, the V gene TRBV2, with D possibly matching TRBD2 (6 bases). This CDR3 is 15 amino acids long. From germline, CDR1 is SNHLY and CDR2 FYNNEI. V shed 7 bases and J shed 2 bases, with 15 bases lying between them. The CDR3 spells CASKGSSGPYNEQFF. CDR3 coding DNA: TGTGCCAGCAAAGGAAGTAGCGGACCCTACAATGAGCAGTTCTTC.

The rearrangement joins TRBV11-2 to TRBJ2-2; D possibly matches TRBD1 or TRBD2 (6 bases each). With 4 bases removed from V and 3 bases from J, the gap between germline ends came to 12 bases. The CDR3 runs 15 residues. Germline CDR1 reads SGHAT; CDR2 reads FQNNGV. CDR3 amino acids: CASSSGAMYTGELFF. The CDR3 DNA sequence: TGTGCCAGCAGCTCGGGGGCCATGTACACCGGGGAGCTGTTTTTT.

V gene TRBV5-1 combines with J gene TRBJ2-7; 7 positions match TRBD1. CDR1 and CDR2 (germline): SGHRS, YFSETQ. The CDR3 totals 13 residues. V dropped 9 bases and J dropped 0; count of bases not matched to a gene: 6. Written as DNA, the CDR3 is TGCGCCACCCAACAGGGGCCCTCCTACGAGCAGTACTTC. This gives the protein CATQQGPSYEQYF.

Written as DNA, the CDR3 is TGTGCCAGCACCCTAGGGAACACCGGGGAGCTGTTTTTT. Residues: CASTLGNTGELFF. The V call is TRBV28, the J call TRBJ2-2; D is unresolved. Germline CDR1 is MDHEN and CDR2 is SYDVKM. The CDR3 loop spans 13 amino acids. Trimming pared 7 bases from V and 1 base from J, leaving 7 bases between.

This clone is medium-sized. The chain employs TRBV12-2 and TRBJ2-7; the listed D gene, TRBD2, was not tested against the DNA. TRBV12-2 is given as a pseudogene. CDR3 length equals 15 residues. CDR3 DNA sequence: TGTGCAAGTCGGCGATCCGGGACTAGAACCTACGAGCAGTACTTC. Translation: CASRRSGTRTYEQYF.